This TCR beta chain was recovered during a study of T cell changes during pregnancy in multiple sclerosis. The CDR3 is made up of 15 amino acids. V was clipped by 7 bases and J by 0 bases, with 13 bases between them. Germline V CDR1 and CDR2: SNHLY, FYNNEI. Generated by immunoSEQ multiplex PCR, the TCRdb table keeps only in-frame clones and is missing some. The data contain tens of thousands of clones, 91% of them seen just once; the ten biggest clones take up about 0.45%. This sequence originates from a female donor in good health, enrolled as a control in a pregnancy study. The genes are TRBV2 and TRBJ2-1, with D possibly TRBD2 on 7 matching bases. Source: CD4+ T cells from peripheral blood mononuclear cells, taken in the second trimester of pregnancy. Written as DNA, the CDR3 is TGTGCCAGCATGAGCGGGACACTCTCCTACAATGAGCAGTTCTTC. Its translation is CASMSGTLSYNEQFF.